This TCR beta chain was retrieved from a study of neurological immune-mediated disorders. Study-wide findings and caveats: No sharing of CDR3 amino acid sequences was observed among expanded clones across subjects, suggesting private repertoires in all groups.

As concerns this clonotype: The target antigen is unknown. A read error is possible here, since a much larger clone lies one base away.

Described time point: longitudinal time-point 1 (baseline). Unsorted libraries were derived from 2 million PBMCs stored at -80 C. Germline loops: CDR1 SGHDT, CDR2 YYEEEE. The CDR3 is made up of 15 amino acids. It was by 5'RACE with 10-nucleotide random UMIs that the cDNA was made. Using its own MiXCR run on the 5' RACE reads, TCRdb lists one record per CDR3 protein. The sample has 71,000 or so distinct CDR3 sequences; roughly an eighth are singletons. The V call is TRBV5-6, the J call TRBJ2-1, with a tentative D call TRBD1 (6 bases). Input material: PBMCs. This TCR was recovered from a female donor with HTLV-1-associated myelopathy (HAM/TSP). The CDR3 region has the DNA TGTTCCAGCAGCTTGGAGGACAGCGTTAGTGGCGAGCAGTTCTTC. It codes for CSSSLEDSVSGEQFF.